These 9 T cell receptor beta chains originate from one sample sequenced in a study of CD8 T cells in Susac syndrome (dated by TCRdb to about 2019). The library was produced with the immunoSEQ multiplex PCR assay. RNA was extracted using the RNeasy kit, and roughly 0.45 to 1 microgram was reverse transcribed with random hexamers. TCRdb passed the public sequencing reads through fastp at Q25 and MiXCR, retaining productive beta sequences. Merged by CDR3 protein, the rows form single entries marked with the most common genes and DNA. The sample table lists fewer than 350,000 distinct CDR3 sequences, approximately 89% of them with a count of one. Clones ranked in the top ten supply around 0.18% of the sample. Sequencing input: CD8+ T cells from PBMCs. Receptors originate from a human donor with multiple sclerosis.

In nucleotides, the CDR3 is TGTGCCAGTAGTATCGGGACAGCCTCCGGGGAGCTGTTTTTT. Encoded protein: CASSIGTASGELFF. The rearrangement links TRBV19 to TRBJ2-2; 7 positions agree with TRBD1. The CDR3 totals 14 residues. V gave up 3 bases and J gave up 6 bases; unmatched junction bases: 4. The germline V gene encodes CDR1 LNHDA and CDR2 SQIVND (reference sequence).

This sequence joins TRBV28 and TRBJ2-7; 8 nucleotides match TRBD1. The J segment lost 2 bases and the V segment lost 6 bases, leaving 3 bases of the junction unmatched. Germline CDR1 is MDHEN and CDR2 is SYDVKM. The CDR3 sequence is 13 residues long. CDR3 in amino acids: CASRWTGTYEQYF. The CDR3 DNA reads as TGTGCCAGCAGGTGGACAGGGACCTACGAGCAGTACTTC. The variable domain in full, completed from reference TRBV28 and TRBJ2-7, reads DVKVTQSSRYLVKRTGEKVFLECVQDMDHENMFWYRQDPGLGLRLIYFSYDVKMKEKGDIPEGYSVSREKKERFSLILESASTNQTSMYLCASRWTGTYEQYFGPGTRLTVT.

This rearrangement joins TRBV19 to TRBJ2-7; the D call may be TRBD1 or TRBD2 (5 bases each). V was shortened by 1 base and J by 4 bases, with 14 bases between the two germline ends. The CDR3 spans 15 residues. Germline-derived CDR1 and CDR2 are LNHDA and SQIVND (reference sequence). The CDR3, as DNA: TGTGCCAGTAGTATAGGTAGGGGAGATTGGTACGAGCAGTACTTC. Translated, it gives CASSIGRGDWYEQYF.

V is TRBV20-1 and J is TRBJ2-1; TRBD2 aligns across 7 bases. Germline V gene lookup returns CDR1 DFQATT and CDR2 SNEGSKA (reference sequence). The CDR3 has 15 residues. V shed 0 bases and J 2 bases; nucleotides not matched to a gene: 4. CDR3 protein: CSARESSGPYNEQFF. As DNA, the CDR3 is TGCAGTGCTAGAGAGTCTAGCGGCCCCTACAATGAGCAGTTCTTC.

The V gene is TRBV3-1, the J gene TRBJ2-2; perhaps TRBD2 as D (6 bases). Germline V lookup: CDR1 LGHDT, CDR2 YNNKEL (reference sequence). V lost 1 base, J lost 3 bases, and 9 bases lay in between. This CDR3 is 15 amino acids long. DNA for the CDR3: TGTGCCAGCAGCCAAGGGGACTTGCACACCGGGGAGCTGTTTTTT. This codes for CASSQGDLHTGELFF.

The CDR3 loop is CSAPELAGGGLNEQFF. The CDR3 nucleotides read TGCAGCGCTCCTGAACTAGCGGGAGGGGGGCTCAATGAGCAGTTCTTC. The chain joins TRBV29-1 to TRBJ2-1; 13 bases fit TRBD2. The germline V gene has CDR1 SQVTM and CDR2 ANQGSEA. Unmatched junction bases numbered 12, after V lost 7 bases and J lost 6 bases. The CDR3 has 16 residues.

This clonotype occurred once. V usage is TRBV15 and J usage is TRBJ2-2; TRBD1 matches 7 bases. Germline CDR1 reads LNHNV; CDR2 reads YYDKDF (reference sequence). J gave up 6 bases and V 4 bases, and 8 bases lay outside the gene matches. CDR3 size: 15 residues. CDR3 loop: CATSTSTGAAGELFF. In DNA form, the CDR3 reads TGTGCCACCAGCACCTCCACAGGGGCGGCCGGGGAGCTGTTTTTT.

The chain carries TRBV20-1 and TRBJ2-7; possible D gene TRBD1, 6 bases. Germline CDR1 is DFQATT and CDR2 is SNEGSKA (reference sequence). V shed 0 bases and J shed 0 bases, with 15 bases lying between them. The CDR3 has 16 residues. The CDR3 region is CSARDLIGQLSYEQYF. The CDR3 coding sequence is TGCAGTGCTAGAGATCTTATCGGACAGCTCTCCTACGAGCAGTACTTC.

The V call is TRBV6-1, the J call TRBJ2-3; a weak D match, TRBD2 (6 bases). The CDR3 covers 17 residues. With 0 bases removed from V and 3 bases from J, the gap between germline ends came to 16 bases. CDR1 MNHNS and CDR2 SASEGT come from the germline V gene. Written as DNA, the CDR3 is TGTGCCAGCAGTGAAGCCAGGGCGGGAAGAAGTACAGATACGCAGTATTTT. Protein: CASSEARAGRSTDTQYF.